A selection of T cell receptor beta chains follows, all from one sample in a study of CD8 T cells in ankylosing spondylitis. TCRdb analysed the 5' RACE reads with MiXCR anew, one entry per CDR3 protein. The repertoire has under 450,000 distinct CDR3 sequences, approximately 17% of them found once; the top ten carry around 0.92%. Sequencing was done on a sample of blood, either unsorted or a sorted T cell fraction (not recorded which). These receptors all stem from a male donor with ankylosing spondylitis. Each CDR3 is given with its conserved first and last residue. A D gene is named only where the DNA matches it firmly. Only some rows state a clone size, as once, few, many or a class for expanded clones.

d_gene: .; abundance: .; v_gene: TRBV12-3/TRBV12-4; j_gene: TRBJ1-2; CDR3nt: TGTGCCAGCAGCCTCAGTCAGCGATACTATGGCTACACCTTC; CDR3aa: CASSLSQRYYGYTF
d_gene: .; abundance: .; v_gene: TRBV5-1; j_gene: TRBJ2-3; CDR3nt: TGCGCCAGCAGCTTGACAGGCGGGGAAGATACGCAGTATTTT; CDR3aa: CASSLTGGEDTQYF
d_gene: .; abundance: .; v_gene: TRBV4-1; j_gene: TRBJ1-5; CDR3nt: TGCGCCAGCAGCCAAGATGGGGGGAAACAGCCCCAGCATTTT; CDR3aa: CASSQDGGKQPQHF
d_gene: TRBD2; abundance: few; v_gene: TRBV20-1; j_gene: TRBJ2-5; CDR3nt: TGCAGTGCTTGGGCCAGCGGGGGTAGGGAGACCCAGTACTTC; CDR3aa: CSAWASGGRETQYF
d_gene: TRBD2; abundance: .; v_gene: TRBV7-3; j_gene: TRBJ2-1; CDR3nt: TGTGCCAGCAGCTTAAGGGGAAGCGGGATGGGGAATGAGCAGCTCTTC; CDR3aa: CASSLRGSGMGNEQLF
d_gene: TRBD2; abundance: .; v_gene: TRBV5-1; j_gene: TRBJ2-1; CDR3nt: TGCGCCAGCAGCTTGGAGGGACTAGCGGATGAGCAGTTCTTC; CDR3aa: CASSLEGLADEQFF
d_gene: .; abundance: .; v_gene: TRBV11-2; j_gene: TRBJ2-3; CDR3nt: TGTGCCAGCAGCTCCTCGGTCGGAAGCACAGATACGCAGTATTTT; CDR3aa: CASSSSVGSTDTQYF
d_gene: .; abundance: .; v_gene: TRBV20-1; j_gene: TRBJ1-1; CDR3nt: TGCAGTGCTAGAGATGGTGGGGCGCCTGAAGCTTTCTTT; CDR3aa: CSARDGGAPEAFF
d_gene: .; abundance: few; v_gene: TRBV7-6; j_gene: TRBJ2-3; CDR3nt: TGTGCCAGCAGCTTAGAGGTCCGAGACACAGATACGCAGTATTTT; CDR3aa: CASSLEVRDTDTQYF
d_gene: .; abundance: .; v_gene: TRBV20-1; j_gene: TRBJ1-2; CDR3nt: TGCAGTGCTAGGACTGGGCAGGGTCATGGCTACACCTTC; CDR3aa: CSARTGQGHGYTF
d_gene: TRBD2; abundance: few; v_gene: TRBV4-2; j_gene: TRBJ2-2; CDR3nt: TGTGCCAGCAGCAGAAGACTAGCGGGAGACACCGGGGAGCTGTTTTTT; CDR3aa: CASSRRLAGDTGELFF
d_gene: .; abundance: .; v_gene: TRBV18; j_gene: TRBJ2-3; CDR3nt: TGTGCCAGCGGGGCCGACTCTTCAGAAGATACGCAGTATTTT; CDR3aa: CASGADSSEDTQYF
d_gene: .; abundance: .; v_gene: TRBV12-3/TRBV12-4; j_gene: TRBJ1-2; CDR3nt: TGTGCCAGCAGTTTTGAGGGTTGGTACTATGGCTACACCTTC; CDR3aa: CASSFEGWYYGYTF
d_gene: TRBD1; abundance: .; v_gene: TRBV18; j_gene: TRBJ2-5; CDR3nt: TGTGCCAGCTCACCTCAGACAGGGCAAGAGACCCAGTACTTC; CDR3aa: CASSPQTGQETQYF
d_gene: TRBD1; abundance: .; v_gene: TRBV12-3/TRBV12-4; j_gene: TRBJ2-5; CDR3nt: TGTGCCAGCAGGCTATCACGCCCGGGACAGGGGAGTGAGACCCAGTACTTC; CDR3aa: CASRLSRPGQGSETQYF
d_gene: TRBD2; abundance: .; v_gene: TRBV27; j_gene: TRBJ2-4; CDR3nt: TGTGCCAGCAGCCGAGGGACTAGCGGGGGGGCAGAAAACATTCAGTACTTC; CDR3aa: CASSRGTSGGAENIQYF
d_gene: TRBD1; abundance: .; v_gene: TRBV20-1; j_gene: TRBJ1-3; CDR3nt: TGCAGTGCTAGAACCGGGACAGGCTCTGGAAACACCATATATTTT; CDR3aa: CSARTGTGSGNTIYF
d_gene: TRBD1; abundance: many; v_gene: TRBV5-1; j_gene: TRBJ1-4; CDR3nt: TGTGCCAGCAGCTTAGGACAGGGAAATGAAAAACTGTTTTTT; CDR3aa: CASSLGQGNEKLFF
d_gene: TRBD2; abundance: few; v_gene: TRBV20-1; j_gene: TRBJ2-1; CDR3nt: TGCAGTGCCTGGACTAGCGGGAACAATGAGCAGTTCTTC; CDR3aa: CSAWTSGNNEQFF
d_gene: .; abundance: .; v_gene: TRBV7-9; j_gene: TRBJ2-7; CDR3nt: TGTGCCAGCAGCTTAGGAGAGAGTCCGGAGTCGTTC; CDR3aa: CASSLGESPESF
d_gene: .; abundance: .; v_gene: TRBV20-1; j_gene: TRBJ2-1; CDR3nt: TGCAGTGCAACTCAGCTAGCGCTCACTCTTTACTTC; CDR3aa: CSATQLALTLYF
d_gene: .; abundance: .; v_gene: TRBV14; j_gene: TRBJ2-3; CDR3nt: TGTGCCAGCAGCCAAGAAGGCAAAGGCGAAGATACGCAGTATTTT; CDR3aa: CASSQEGKGEDTQYF
d_gene: .; abundance: .; v_gene: TRBV3-1; j_gene: TRBJ2-6; CDR3nt: TGTGCCAGCAGCCGAGAGACAGGAGCTGGGGCCAACGTCCTGACTTTC; CDR3aa: CASSRETGAGANVLTF
d_gene: TRBD1; abundance: .; v_gene: TRBV6-5; j_gene: TRBJ1-5; CDR3nt: TGTGCCAGCAAGGTAGACAGGGCCCTTAATCAGCCCCAGCATTTT; CDR3aa: CASKVDRALNQPQHF
d_gene: .; abundance: few; v_gene: TRBV4-2; j_gene: TRBJ2-2; CDR3nt: TGTGCCAGCAGCCCCACCGTCCCCGCGGCCGGGGAGCTGTTTTTT; CDR3aa: CASSPTVPAAGELFF
d_gene: TRBD1; abundance: few; v_gene: TRBV3-1; j_gene: TRBJ2-3; CDR3nt: TGTGCCAGCAGCCAAGATTGGACAGGAACAGATACGCAGTATTTT; CDR3aa: CASSQDWTGTDTQYF
d_gene: .; abundance: many; v_gene: TRBV7-2; j_gene: TRBJ2-1; CDR3nt: TGTGCCAGCAGCTTAGGACTAGGATACAATGAGCAGTTCTTC; CDR3aa: CASSLGLGYNEQFF
d_gene: .; abundance: .; v_gene: TRBV12-3/TRBV12-4; j_gene: TRBJ1-2; CDR3nt: TGTGCCAGCAGTTTTGGGAAATATGGCTACACCTTC; CDR3aa: CASSFGKYGYTF
d_gene: .; abundance: few; v_gene: TRBV5-1; j_gene: TRBJ2-3; CDR3nt: TGCGCCAGCAGCTTGAAGACTTCCAGTCAGGGTACGCAGTATTTT; CDR3aa: CASSLKTSSQGTQYF
d_gene: .; abundance: once; v_gene: TRBV28; j_gene: TRBJ2-7; CDR3nt: TGTGCCCGTGTCCTCTACGAGCAGTACTTC; CDR3aa: CARVLYEQYF
d_gene: .; abundance: few; v_gene: TRBV7-8; j_gene: TRBJ2-1; CDR3nt: TGTGCCAGCAGCGCCGATGGGACGTTATACAATGAGCAGTTCTTC; CDR3aa: CASSADGTLYNEQFF
d_gene: TRBD2; abundance: few; v_gene: TRBV3-1; j_gene: TRBJ2-3; CDR3nt: TGTGCCAGCAGCCCGGGACTAGCCCGTACCCACTTT; CDR3aa: CASSPGLARTHF
d_gene: TRBD1; abundance: .; v_gene: TRBV20-1; j_gene: TRBJ2-2; CDR3nt: TGCAGTGCTAGAGATTTCGGACAGGGGGGGATCGGGGAGCTGTTTTTT; CDR3aa: CSARDFGQGGIGELFF
d_gene: TRBD1; abundance: .; v_gene: TRBV15; j_gene: TRBJ2-2; CDR3nt: TGTGCCACCAGCACGCCTGACAGGGGGCTCGGGGAGCTGTTTTTT; CDR3aa: CATSTPDRGLGELFF
d_gene: .; abundance: .; v_gene: TRBV27; j_gene: TRBJ2-3; CDR3nt: TGTGCCAGCAGTCCGGGGTCGGGACTCCATTCGGGGGATACGCAGTATTTT; CDR3aa: CASSPGSGLHSGDTQYF
d_gene: TRBD1; abundance: .; v_gene: TRBV28; j_gene: TRBJ1-1; CDR3nt: TGTGCCAGCAGGGCATCACAGGGGGCCGAAGGCACTGAAGCTTTCTTT; CDR3aa: CASRASQGAEGTEAFF
d_gene: .; abundance: .; v_gene: TRBV25-1; j_gene: TRBJ2-5; CDR3nt: TGTGCCAGCAGTGATTCGGCGTACCAAGAGACCCAGTACTTC; CDR3aa: CASSDSAYQETQYF
d_gene: .; abundance: many; v_gene: TRBV7-9; j_gene: TRBJ1-1; CDR3nt: TGTGCCAGCAGCTTCGACCTCTTGAACACTGAAGCTTTCTTT; CDR3aa: CASSFDLLNTEAFF
d_gene: .; abundance: many; v_gene: TRBV29-1; j_gene: TRBJ2-1; CDR3nt: TGCAGCGTTGGGAGGGGGCAGGAGGATGAGCAGTTCTTC; CDR3aa: CSVGRGQEDEQFF
d_gene: .; abundance: few; v_gene: TRBV5-6; j_gene: TRBJ1-2; CDR3nt: TGTGCCAGCAGCTTGGGCCAGGGGATAGCTAACTATGGCTACACCTTC; CDR3aa: CASSLGQGIANYGYTF
d_gene: .; abundance: .; v_gene: TRBV4-2; j_gene: TRBJ1-5; CDR3nt: TGTGCCAGCAGCCAAGGGAGATCGGGGAATCAGCCCCAGCATTTT; CDR3aa: CASSQGRSGNQPQHF
d_gene: TRBD1; abundance: few; v_gene: TRBV6-1; j_gene: TRBJ1-2; CDR3nt: TGTGCCAGCAGTCGCCCCGCGGGACAGGGTTCCGGCTACACCTTC; CDR3aa: CASSRPAGQGSGYTF
d_gene: TRBD1; abundance: .; v_gene: TRBV7-2; j_gene: TRBJ2-5; CDR3nt: TGTGCCAGCAGCCCGAGACAGGGCTTCATGGGAGAGACCCAGTACTTC; CDR3aa: CASSPRQGFMGETQYF
d_gene: .; abundance: .; v_gene: TRBV3-1; j_gene: TRBJ1-1; CDR3nt: TGTGCCAGCAGCCCAAGCTGGGTCGGAACTGAAGCTTTCTTT; CDR3aa: CASSPSWVGTEAFF
d_gene: TRBD2; abundance: few; v_gene: TRBV3-1; j_gene: TRBJ2-7; CDR3nt: TGTGCCAGCAGCCCTGGGACTAGCGGGATGCTCTACGAGCAGTACTTC; CDR3aa: CASSPGTSGMLYEQYF
d_gene: TRBD2; abundance: .; v_gene: TRBV19; j_gene: TRBJ2-3; CDR3nt: TGTGCCAGTAGTCTATCGGGAGGGACCACAGATACGCAGTATTTT; CDR3aa: CASSLSGGTTDTQYF
d_gene: TRBD2; abundance: many; v_gene: TRBV4-2; j_gene: TRBJ2-1; CDR3nt: TGTGCCAGCAGCCAAGGGCCAGCGGGAGGATCCTACAATGAGCAGTTCTTC; CDR3aa: CASSQGPAGGSYNEQFF
d_gene: .; abundance: .; v_gene: TRBV3-1; j_gene: TRBJ2-1; CDR3nt: TGTGCCAGCAGCCGACTAGGGGACAATGAGCAGTTCTTC; CDR3aa: CASSRLGDNEQFF
d_gene: TRBD2; abundance: .; v_gene: TRBV6-1; j_gene: TRBJ2-1; CDR3nt: TGTGCCAGCAGCCGACTAGCCGAATCCTACAATGAGCAGTTCTTC; CDR3aa: CASSRLAESYNEQFF
d_gene: .; abundance: .; v_gene: TRBV9; j_gene: TRBJ2-2; CDR3nt: TGTGCCAGCAACGTAGGGGGATACACCGGGGAGCTGTTTTTT; CDR3aa: CASNVGGYTGELFF
d_gene: .; abundance: few; v_gene: TRBV24-1; j_gene: TRBJ2-5; CDR3nt: TGTGCCACCAGTGGCGCCCTAAGACAGGGCCGGGGGGAGACCCAGTACTTC; CDR3aa: CATSGALRQGRGETQYF
d_gene: .; abundance: few; v_gene: TRBV7-9; j_gene: TRBJ1-4; CDR3nt: TGTGCCAGCAGCTTAGGGTACATTGAAAAACTGTTTTTT; CDR3aa: CASSLGYIEKLFF
d_gene: .; abundance: few; v_gene: TRBV10-3; j_gene: TRBJ2-2; CDR3nt: TGTGCCATCAGTGAGGTCGGGAACACCGGGGAGCTGTTTTTT; CDR3aa: CAISEVGNTGELFF
d_gene: .; abundance: few; v_gene: TRBV30; j_gene: TRBJ1-5; CDR3nt: TGTGCCTGGAGTCCTAATCAGCCCCAGCATTTT; CDR3aa: CAWSPNQPQHF
d_gene: .; abundance: few; v_gene: TRBV15; j_gene: TRBJ1-5; CDR3nt: TGTGCCACCAGCAGAATCAATCAGCCCCAGCATTTT; CDR3aa: CATSRINQPQHF
d_gene: .; abundance: .; v_gene: TRBV28; j_gene: TRBJ2-6; CDR3nt: TGTGCCACCAATATGGCTGGGGCCAACGTCCTGACTTTC; CDR3aa: CATNMAGANVLTF
d_gene: .; abundance: once; v_gene: TRBV14; j_gene: TRBJ2-7; CDR3nt: TGTACCAGCAGCCAAGATAGATTTGGCGGCAACTACGAGCAGTACTTC; CDR3aa: CTSSQDRFGGNYEQYF
d_gene: TRBD1; abundance: few; v_gene: TRBV29-1; j_gene: TRBJ2-7; CDR3nt: TGCAGCGTCGACTCCGGGACAGGGACCTACGAGCAGTACTTC; CDR3aa: CSVDSGTGTYEQYF
d_gene: TRBD1; abundance: .; v_gene: TRBV3-1; j_gene: TRBJ2-5; CDR3nt: TGTGCCAGCAGCCAACCCCCGGCTACGACAGGGTGGGCAGAGACCCAGTACTTC; CDR3aa: CASSQPPATTGWAETQYF
d_gene: .; abundance: .; v_gene: TRBV7-9; j_gene: TRBJ1-2; CDR3nt: TGTGCCAGCTCCCCCGGCGCCTATGGCTACACCTTC; CDR3aa: CASSPGAYGYTF